This T cell receptor beta chain was obtained from a study of blood T cell repertoires in COVID-19. Method: immunoSEQ multiplex PCR; TCRdb's copy keeps in-frame clones and lacks some. Of about 230,000 clones listed, 85% to 90% are singletons. The study recruited people aged about 18 to 89 years across 20 to 30 US areas. The recovered donors of Cohort 3 showed two negative PCRs, clearance, or symptom resolution. Source material: PBMCs or T cells enriched from blood (not recorded which). This TCR derives from a man between 18 and 35 years old who had recovered from COVID-19.

CDR3 bases: TGCGCCAGCAGCTTGGCGGGACAGGGTAGCGACTATGGCTACACCTTC. Its protein product is CASSLAGQGSDYGYTF. The rearrangement links TRBV5-1 to TRBJ1-2, with 9 bases identical to TRBD1. After removal of 0 bases from V and 3 bases from J, the junction contained 6 bases not matched to a gene. The CDR3 has 16 residues. The germline V gene encodes CDR1 SGHRS and CDR2 YFSETQ.